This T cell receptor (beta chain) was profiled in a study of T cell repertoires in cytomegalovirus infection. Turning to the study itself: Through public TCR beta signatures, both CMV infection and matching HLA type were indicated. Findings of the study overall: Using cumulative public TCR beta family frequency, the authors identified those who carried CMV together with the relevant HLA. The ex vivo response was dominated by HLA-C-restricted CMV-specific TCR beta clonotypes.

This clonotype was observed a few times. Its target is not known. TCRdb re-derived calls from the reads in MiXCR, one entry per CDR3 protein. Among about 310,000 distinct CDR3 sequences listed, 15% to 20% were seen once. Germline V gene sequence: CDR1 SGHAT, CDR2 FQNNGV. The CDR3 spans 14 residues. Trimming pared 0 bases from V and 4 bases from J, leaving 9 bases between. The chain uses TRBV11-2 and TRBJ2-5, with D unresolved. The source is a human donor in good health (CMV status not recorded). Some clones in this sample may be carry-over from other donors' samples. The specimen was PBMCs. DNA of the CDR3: TGTGCCAGCAGCTTAGAATTATTGCGAGAGACCCAGTACTTC. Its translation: CASSLELLRETQYF. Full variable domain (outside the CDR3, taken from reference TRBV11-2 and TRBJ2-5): EAGVAQSPRYKIIEKRQSVAFWCNPISGHATLYWYQQILGQGPKLLIQFQNNGVVDDSQLPKDRFSAERLKGVDSTLKIQPAKLEDSAVYLCASSLELLRETQYFGPGTRLLVL.